This TCR beta chain was observed in a study of cytomegalovirus exposure and HLA in healthy donors (dated by TCRdb to about 2017). As for the study more broadly: An earlier analysis of about 530 of the donors reported approximately 280 Gb of sequence data and approximately 120 million unique TCR beta sequences obtained from about 170 million T cells. The study aimed to test whether signatures of past pathogen exposure could be identified by cataloging public T cell receptors. The later analysis used no new phenotypic data to find candidate immune exposures, relying instead on TCR beta sequences and their occurrence across donors. Of the roughly 390 genotyped donors, 75% to 85% were placed in the genetic ancestry cluster associated with self-reported Caucasian donors. Donor age, sex, ethnicity and CMV serostatus were compiled alongside the repertoire data. In addition to the first cohort of around 670 subjects, a separate validation cohort of under 150 different subjects was used. A later genetic analysis took genome-wide SNP genotypes for about 60% of the roughly 670 donors and used that subset as a discovery cohort. A later analysis re-examined previously published TCR beta repertoires from just over 650 donors and added high-resolution HLA genotyping to investigate patterns of TCR occurrence. On average, about 200,000 unique TCR beta nucleotide sequences were sequenced per donor among roughly 430 genotyped donors of the cohort, with 15% to 20% of those sequences being non-productive. To predict cytomegalovirus infection status, the study brought together high-throughput TCR immunosequencing, statistical association of individual TCRs with disease status, and machine learning. About 300 gigabases of sequencing data and around 88 million unique TCR sequences made up an early release that covered about 640 HLA-typed donors. The number of typed donors differed by locus: 629-630 for A, B, C, DRB1 and DQB1; approximately 520 for DQA1; 606 for DPA1; and about 470 for DPB1. Class I and class II HLA loci were covered by the typing at four-digit resolution. To decide whether each TCR beta V gene segment behaved as functional or pseudogenic, an earlier analysis of some 570 of the donors relied on high-throughput TCR beta sequencing. All discovery cohort repertoires had been generated on a single sequencing platform. A few DR-DQ haplotypes were treated as single units for association and clustering because of strong linkage in the cohort. The study profiled the T cell repertoires of fewer than 850 subjects by immunosequencing and related them to cytomegalovirus serostatus.

Inclusive of the bounding cysteine and phenylalanine, the CDR3 is 14 residues long. Solely the CDR3 DNA is kept, with 42 bases framed from the first base. The germline V gene supplies CDR1 ENHRY and CDR2 SYGVKD. At the junction V is shortened by 11 bases and J by 1 base, with 17 bases in between. The cohort was made up of 500 to 800 healthy bone marrow donors. At the time of sampling, all cohort members were nominally healthy, though unrecorded immune exposures were likely present. The donor was CMV seropositive and belonged to the group of 250 to 300 seropositive cohort members. Each donor provided a peripheral blood sample, and peripheral blood mononuclear cells were used for TCR beta sequencing. The Qiagen DNeasy Blood Extraction Kit was used to extract genomic DNA from the blood cell samples. Broad study findings and their caveats: The authors suggested that the approach could potentially be extended to other disease states and immunological phenotypes. In the study, 150 to 200 TCR beta chains were listed as associated with cytomegalovirus. A further reported finding was that TCR beta sequences accurately predicted the HLA-A and HLA-B alleles for most subjects in the first cohort. Because HLA typing was missing for some donors at each locus, association tests included only the typed subset. The cohort was sequenced for TCR beta chains only, and without alpha or paired-chain data the features that could be detected were limited. A later analysis found that TCR association rates varied across HLA loci, with DRB1 alleles showing the most associated TCRs and HLA-C alleles the fewest. A few of the identified cytomegalovirus-associated TCR beta chains were confirmed in vitro to be specific for cytomegalovirus antigens. A cluster of highly shared sequence variants was judged likely to be a technical artifact of the sequencing pipeline. Correlated functional status among segregating V segments might reflect linkage disequilibrium, but an unknown experimental factor could not be ruled out. Compared with the approximately 600-donor mean, donors in an Asian-associated ancestry cluster had fewer N-insertions in productive TCRs, according to a later genetic analysis. A later analysis associated about 16,000 TCR beta sequences with specific HLA alleles at a false discovery rate of 0.05. Roughly uniform sequencing depth across donors was assumed in presence/absence analyses, although this assumption may not hold. Broadly in line with IMGT annotations, most TCR beta V segments showed up in productive rearrangements about 87% or about 30% of the time in an earlier analysis of 450 to 600 of the donors. Some IMGT-functional V segments, including TRBV6-2 and TRBV6-3, could not be distinguished by the 87-base-pair reads and were therefore excluded. For the cohort, immune exposure information was limited to CMV serostatus. Cytomegalovirus status was reported to be diagnosed by the classifier with high specificity and sensitivity in both the original and validation cohorts. In a later analysis, HLA-associated TCR beta chains showed more clonal expansion and lower generation probabilities than non-associated chains that were equally common. Because counts were too low, some 17 rarely observed V segments, including chromosome 9 orphons, were excluded from the earlier analysis of 587 of the donors. While some public TCRs were present in many individuals, most TCR sequences turned up only very rarely across donors. Assigning TCR associations to individual alleles was difficult when HLA alleles, especially DR and DQ, strongly co-occurred. According to a later analysis, parvovirus B19, influenza, CMV and Epstein-Barr virus appeared linked to several top co-occurrence clusters. Most CMV-associated TCR beta chains appeared to be HLA-restricted in a later analysis, and the HLA associations seemed to be driven largely by CMV exposure. V-gene and J-gene trimming of TCR beta chains was associated with a missense DCLRE1C variant in a later genetic analysis, and the association was replicated in an independent cohort.

Notes on this clone: The antigen it recognizes is unknown. No qualities accompany the bases; no much larger clone lies one base away.

Library generation was performed with the immunoSEQ multiplex PCR assay. For the multiplex PCR, a mixture combining 60 forward primers for TCR Vbeta segments and 13 reverse primers for TCR Jbeta segments was used. A multiplex PCR assay on genomic DNA amplified the CDR3 region of rearranged TCR beta genes. The Illumina HiSeq System was used to sequence the amplified TCR beta libraries as 87-base-pair reads. In the original analysis: A later analysis tallied roughly 80 million unique TCR beta chains across the 666 repertoires, and about 12 million of those chains were shared by two or more donors. A nearest-neighbor algorithm error-corrected the raw reads and collapsed the reads into unique sequences, merging closely related sequences to remove PCR and sequencing errors. CDR3 sequences were aligned to IMGT reference sequences to assign V, D and J gene segments. For a sequence to be retained, a match of at least six nucleotides was required to both a V gene segment and a J gene segment. Rearrangements were called productive when the CDR3 lacked stop codons and stayed in frame with V and J; all others were non-productive. Following IMGT convention, CDR3 was defined as the stretch from the second conserved V-encoded cysteine up to the conserved J-encoded phenylalanine. The earlier analysis of roughly 590 of the donors excluded sequences that lacked an unambiguous match to a single V gene segment. An earlier analysis of a few hundred of the donors called V segments functional above 56.7% productive rearrangements and segregating when the between-donor standard deviation exceeded 5%. A statistical classification framework was built for diagnosing cytomegalovirus status from the catalog of TCR beta chain sequences. V and J gene assignment, in a later analysis, came from comparing TCR nucleotide sequences with IMGT/GENE-DB human TR gene sequences. In a later analysis, CDR3 sequences and most-parsimonious VDJ recombination scenarios were assigned using the TCRdist pipeline. In a later analysis, each TCR beta chain was defined by its CDR3 amino acid sequence together with its V-gene family, and reads without a unique V-gene family were excluded. A later analysis removed several hundred highly shared, low-generation-probability nucleotide sequences to deal with suspected cross-contamination and a sequencing artifact. In a later analysis, a clonal expansion index for each public chain was calculated from normalized within-repertoire ranks of inferred template counts. A later analysis computed generation probabilities with a VDJ recombination model fitted to out-of-frame rearrangements, and checked the results against IGoR. In a later analysis, TCR-TCR, TCR-HLA and TCR-CMV co-occurrence was scored with hypergeometric tests, and a repertoire-size bias correction was applied to TCR pairs. False discovery rates were estimated in a later analysis by permuting HLA or CMV assignments 20 times. A later analysis grouped co-occurring TCRs with DBSCAN, adding TCRdist sequence similarity when clustering within HLA-allele-positive subsets. Repertoires with fewer than 30,000 or more than 120,000 public chains, plus five repertoires with anomalous nucleotide sharing, were excluded from co-occurrence clustering. TCRdb re-hosts the immuneACCESS table, in-frame sequences only. Its copies lack some clones; in the studies checked, an unresolved V gene accounts for under half of them, and the cause for the rest is not known. The DNA gave D and trimming, while V, J and clone size come from that table. The sample has about 82,000 clones on record, 60% to 80% of them singletons. The ten top clones hold about 6.2% of the sample.

Material for sequencing was PBMCs. The sequence is built from TRBV10-3 and TRBJ1-1; possibly the D gene is TRBD1, per 5 matching bases. The TCR was taken from a woman aged 50 to 60 in good health and CMV-seropositive. The DNA sequence follows: TGTGCCCTCACCGACCGGAGGGGGAACACTGAAGCTTTCTTT. It specifies CALTDRRGNTEAFF.